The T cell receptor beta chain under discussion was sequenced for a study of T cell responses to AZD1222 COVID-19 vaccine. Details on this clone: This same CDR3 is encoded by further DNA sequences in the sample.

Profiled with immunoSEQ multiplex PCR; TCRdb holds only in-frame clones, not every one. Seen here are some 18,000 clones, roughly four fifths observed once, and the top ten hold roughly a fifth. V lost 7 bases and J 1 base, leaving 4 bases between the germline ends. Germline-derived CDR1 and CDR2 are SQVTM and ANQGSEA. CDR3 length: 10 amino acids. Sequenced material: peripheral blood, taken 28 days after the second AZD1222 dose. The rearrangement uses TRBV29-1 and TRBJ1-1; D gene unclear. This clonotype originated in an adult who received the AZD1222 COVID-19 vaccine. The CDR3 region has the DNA TGCAGCGCCCAGAACACTGAAGCTTTCTTT. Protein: CSAQNTEAFF.